This TCR beta chain was identified in a study of T cell repertoires in cytomegalovirus infection. TCRdb reanalysed the reads using MiXCR and keeps one entry per CDR3 protein. The table shows almost 500,000 distinct CDR3 sequences, with over 9% occurring only once. This clonotype was recorded at least ten times. The germline gives CDR1 SGHTA, CDR2 FQGNSA. This CDR3 has 11 amino acids. V lost 3 bases to trimming and J lost 10 bases, with 9 bases between them. This chain joins TRBV7-2 and TRBJ1-2, with D perhaps matching TRBD1 (6 bases). The clonotype originates from a human donor in good health (CMV status not recorded). Some clones in this sample may be carry-over from other donors' samples. Specimen: PBMCs. CDR3 in DNA: TGTGCCAGCAGCTTGGACAGAGACTACACCTTC. It translates to CASSLDRDYTF.